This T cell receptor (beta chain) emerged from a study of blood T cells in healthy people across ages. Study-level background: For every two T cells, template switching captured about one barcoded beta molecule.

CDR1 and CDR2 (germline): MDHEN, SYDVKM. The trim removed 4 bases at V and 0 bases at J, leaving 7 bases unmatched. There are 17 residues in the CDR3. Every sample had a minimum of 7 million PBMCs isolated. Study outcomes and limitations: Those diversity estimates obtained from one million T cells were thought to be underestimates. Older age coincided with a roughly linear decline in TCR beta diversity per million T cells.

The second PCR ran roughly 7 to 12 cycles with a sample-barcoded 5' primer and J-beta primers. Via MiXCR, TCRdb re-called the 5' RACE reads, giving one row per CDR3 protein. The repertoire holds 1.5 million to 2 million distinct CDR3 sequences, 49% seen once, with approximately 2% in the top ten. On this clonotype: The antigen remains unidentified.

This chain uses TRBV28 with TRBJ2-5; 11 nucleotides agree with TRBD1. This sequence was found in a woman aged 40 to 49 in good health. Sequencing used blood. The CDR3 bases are TGTGCCAGCAGTTCAAGGGCGGGACAGGGGGACCAAGAGACCCAGTACTTC. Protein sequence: CASSSRAGQGDQETQYF.